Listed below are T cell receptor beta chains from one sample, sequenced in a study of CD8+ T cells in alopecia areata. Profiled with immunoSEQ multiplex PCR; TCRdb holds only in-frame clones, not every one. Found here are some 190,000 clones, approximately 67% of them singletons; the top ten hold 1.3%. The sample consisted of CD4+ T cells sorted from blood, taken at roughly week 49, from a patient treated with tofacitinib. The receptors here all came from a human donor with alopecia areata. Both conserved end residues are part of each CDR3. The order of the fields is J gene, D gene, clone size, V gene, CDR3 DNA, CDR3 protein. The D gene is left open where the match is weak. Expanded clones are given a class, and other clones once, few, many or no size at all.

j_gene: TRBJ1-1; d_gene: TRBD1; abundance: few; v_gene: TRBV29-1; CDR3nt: TGCAGCGTCCGCCCGGGACAGGGTGGGACTGAAGCTTTCTTT; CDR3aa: CSVRPGQGGTEAFF
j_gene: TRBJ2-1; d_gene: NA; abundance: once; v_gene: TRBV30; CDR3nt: TGTGCCTGGACCACTAGTATCCATGAGCAGTTCTTC; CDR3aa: CAWTTSIHEQFF
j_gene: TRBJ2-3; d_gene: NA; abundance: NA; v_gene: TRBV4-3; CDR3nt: TGCGCCAGCAGCTCTCGGGGGCCTTCCACAGATACGCAGTATTTT; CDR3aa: CASSSRGPSTDTQYF
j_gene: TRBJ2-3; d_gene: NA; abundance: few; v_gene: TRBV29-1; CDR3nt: TGCAGCGCTGCAGGGGTTTCGGCAGATACGCAGTATTTT; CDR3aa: CSAAGVSADTQYF
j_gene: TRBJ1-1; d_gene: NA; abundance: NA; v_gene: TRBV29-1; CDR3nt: TGCAGCGTCAGAGACAGTGACACTGAAGCTTTCTTT; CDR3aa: CSVRDSDTEAFF
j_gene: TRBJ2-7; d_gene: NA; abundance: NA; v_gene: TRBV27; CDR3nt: TGTGCCAGCAGTTTACGGGGAATGGGTATACTGTACTTC; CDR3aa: CASSLRGMGILYF
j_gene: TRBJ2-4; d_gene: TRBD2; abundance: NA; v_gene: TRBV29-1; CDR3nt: TGCAGCGTTGAGGTCCGGGGGGGTGAAAACATTCAGTACTTC; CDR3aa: CSVEVRGGENIQYF
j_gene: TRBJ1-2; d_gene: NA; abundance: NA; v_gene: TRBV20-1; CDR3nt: TGCAGTGCCCCCTTAAATGGCTACACCTTC; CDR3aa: CSAPLNGYTF
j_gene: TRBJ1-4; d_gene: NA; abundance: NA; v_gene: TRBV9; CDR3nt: TGTGCCAGCAGCCTTTCTGCAACTAATGAAAAACTGTTTTTT; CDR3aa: CASSLSATNEKLFF
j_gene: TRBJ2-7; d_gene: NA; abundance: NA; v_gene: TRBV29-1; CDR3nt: TGCAGCGTTGGACAGTCTGAGCAGTACTTC; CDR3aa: CSVGQSEQYF
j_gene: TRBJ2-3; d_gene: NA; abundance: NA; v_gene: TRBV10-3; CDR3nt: TGTGCCATCAAGCGGGCTACAACAGATACGCAGTATTTT; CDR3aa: CAIKRATTDTQYF
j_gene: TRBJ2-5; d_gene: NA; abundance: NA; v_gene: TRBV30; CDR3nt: TGTGCCTGGAGTGCGCGAGTATACCAAGAGACCCAGTACTTC; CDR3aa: CAWSARVYQETQYF
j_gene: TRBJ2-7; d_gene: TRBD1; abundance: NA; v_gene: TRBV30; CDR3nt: TGTGCCTGGAGTGTACCGTACGAGGGGGCGGTCTACGAGCAGTACTTC; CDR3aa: CAWSVPYEGAVYEQYF
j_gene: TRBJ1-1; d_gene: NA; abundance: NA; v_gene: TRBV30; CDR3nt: TGTGCCTGGACCTATCAGAACACTGAAGCTTTCTTT; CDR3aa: CAWTYQNTEAFF
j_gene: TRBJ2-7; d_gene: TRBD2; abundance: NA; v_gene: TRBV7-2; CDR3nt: TGTGCCAGCAGCCGAGGGGCTAGCGGGGGCCTTAGCTACGAGCAGTACTTC; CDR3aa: CASSRGASGGLSYEQYF
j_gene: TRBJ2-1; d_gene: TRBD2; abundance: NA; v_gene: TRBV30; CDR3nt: TGTGCCTGGCGGCTAGCGGGGATCCAGTTCTTC; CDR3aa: CAWRLAGIQFF
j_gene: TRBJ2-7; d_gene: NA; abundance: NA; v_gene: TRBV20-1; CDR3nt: TGCAGTGCTAGTTCTACTGGCGAGCAGTACTTC; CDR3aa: CSASSTGEQYF
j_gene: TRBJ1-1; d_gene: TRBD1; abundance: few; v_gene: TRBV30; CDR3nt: TGTGCCTGGAGTCTCTTGGACAGGGGGGACACTGAAGCTTTCTTT; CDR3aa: CAWSLLDRGDTEAFF
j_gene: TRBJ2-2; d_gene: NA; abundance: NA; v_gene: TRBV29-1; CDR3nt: TGCAGCGCCGATGAGGGAAACACCGGGGAGCTGTTTTTT; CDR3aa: CSADEGNTGELFF
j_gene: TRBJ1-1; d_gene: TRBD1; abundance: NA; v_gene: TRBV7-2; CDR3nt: TGTGCCAGCAGCTTAGTGGGGACCGGGACAGGTCGGGGCCCTGAAGCTTTCTTT; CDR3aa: CASSLVGTGTGRGPEAFF
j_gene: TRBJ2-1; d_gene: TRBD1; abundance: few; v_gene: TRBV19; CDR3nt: TGTGCCAGTAGCATCCGGGACAGGGTTGGTAATGAGCAGTTCTTC; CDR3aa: CASSIRDRVGNEQFF
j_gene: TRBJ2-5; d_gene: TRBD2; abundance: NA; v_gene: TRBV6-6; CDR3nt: TGTGCCAGCAGTCCAGCGGGAGAAGAGACCCAGTACTTC; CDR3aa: CASSPAGEETQYF
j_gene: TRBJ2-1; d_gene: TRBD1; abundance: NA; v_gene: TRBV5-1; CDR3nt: TGCGCCAGCAGCTTCTCCGGGACAGGCGTTGCGTATGAGCAGTTCTTC; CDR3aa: CASSFSGTGVAYEQFF
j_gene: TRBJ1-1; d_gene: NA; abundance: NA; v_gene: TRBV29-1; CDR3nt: TGCAGCGGCGGAGGCGGTAAAGCTTTCTTT; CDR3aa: CSGGGGKAFF
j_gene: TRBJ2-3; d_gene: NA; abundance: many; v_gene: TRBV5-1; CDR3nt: TGCGCCAGCAGCATGCGGGGGACACGCACAGATACGCAGTATTTT; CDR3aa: CASSMRGTRTDTQYF
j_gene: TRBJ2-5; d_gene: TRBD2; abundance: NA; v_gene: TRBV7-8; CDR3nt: TGTGCCAGCAGCCGACCCCCTCGGCGGGGGGGCGGGGAGACCCAGTACTTC; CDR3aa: CASSRPPRRGGGETQYF
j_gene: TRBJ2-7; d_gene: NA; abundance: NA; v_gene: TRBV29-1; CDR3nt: TGCAGCGTTGTCGGCTTCTCCTACGAGCAGTACTTC; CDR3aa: CSVVGFSYEQYF
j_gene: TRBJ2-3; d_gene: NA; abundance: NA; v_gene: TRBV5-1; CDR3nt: TGCGCCAGCAGCAACAATGGAGATACGCAGTATTTT; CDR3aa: CASSNNGDTQYF
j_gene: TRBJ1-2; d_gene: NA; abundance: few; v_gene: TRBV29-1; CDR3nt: TGCAGCGTTGGGTCTGCCGGGGGTGTAAACTATGGCTACACCTTC; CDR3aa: CSVGSAGGVNYGYTF
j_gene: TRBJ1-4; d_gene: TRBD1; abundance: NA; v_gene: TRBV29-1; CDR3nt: TGCAGCGTTATGCACCCGGGACAGGGGAATGAAAAACTGTTTTTT; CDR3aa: CSVMHPGQGNEKLFF
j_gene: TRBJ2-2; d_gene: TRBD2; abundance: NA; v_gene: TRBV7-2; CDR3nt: TGTGCCAGCAGGGGAGCGGGGGTTTTTACCGGGGAGCTGTTTTTT; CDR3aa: CASRGAGVFTGELFF
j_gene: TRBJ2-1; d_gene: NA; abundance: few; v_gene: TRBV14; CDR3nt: TGTGCCAGCAGCTTACGAACGGGGGCCGGAAATGAGCAGTTCTTC; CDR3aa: CASSLRTGAGNEQFF
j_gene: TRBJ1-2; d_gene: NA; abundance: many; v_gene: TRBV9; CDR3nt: TGTGCCAGCAGCGTAGCCGACGGTTCCTATCACTATGGCTACACCTTC; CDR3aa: CASSVADGSYHYGYTF
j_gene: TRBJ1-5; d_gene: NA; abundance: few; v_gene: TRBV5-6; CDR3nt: TGTGCCAGCAGCTTGGCCAGGGCGATTAATCAGCCCCAGCATTTT; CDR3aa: CASSLARAINQPQHF